Sequencing of this T cell receptor (beta chain) was carried out in a study of CD4 T cells in relation to SARS-CoV-2 and coronaviruses. Study summary: The restricting HLA molecule for shared crossreactive spike epitopes was mapped.

Points on this clone: The antigen remains undetermined.

Unexposed donor CD4+ T cells date from 2011-2018, before the COVID-19 pandemic. The cells were cultured for about ten days before CD4+ T cells were isolated. TCRdb's copy holds only in-frame clones and misses some; the assay was immunoSEQ multiplex PCR. Of some 30,000 clones listed, about three quarters are singletons. This CDR3 comprises 17 residues. Germline CDR1 reads SGHVS; CDR2 reads FQNEAQ. With V trimmed by 1 base and J by 3 bases, 10 bases remained unmatched. This TCR was recovered from a human donor in good health. The sequencing input was CD4+ T cells from PBMCs, cultured in vitro. This chain connects TRBV7-8 to TRBJ2-5; TRBD1 matches at 8 bases. DNA for the CDR3: TGTGCCAGCAGCTTAGAGGGGTCAGGGACAGGTAAAGAGACCCAGTACTTC. The encoded protein is CASSLEGSGTGKETQYF.